A single sample is the source of the 10 T cell receptor beta chains below, sequenced in a study of control samples from healthy donors and cancer patients. TCRdb keeps only in-frame clones here, not all; method: immunoSEQ multiplex PCR. The data show 150,000 to 200,000 clones, with 88% seen just once and around 5% held by the top ten. Sequences were obtained from blood. Every receptor here comes from a woman under 40 in good health.

CDR3 residues: CASSPPLAGGHQETQYF. CDR3 nucleotide sequence: TGTGCCAGCAGTCCGCCTCTAGCGGGAGGGCACCAAGAGACCCAGTACTTC. The chain employs TRBV28 and TRBJ2-5, with TRBD2 matching over 12 bases. With V trimmed by 5 bases and J by 0 bases, 7 bases remained unmatched. This CDR3 is 17 amino acids long. Germline V gene data show CDR1 as MDHEN and CDR2 as SYDVKM. The entire variable domain, with the rest obtained from reference TRBV28 and TRBJ2-5, is as follows: DVKVTQSSRYLVKRTGEKVFLECVQDMDHENMFWYRQDPGLGLRLIYFSYDVKMKEKGDIPEGYSVSREKKERFSLILESASTNQTSMYLCASSPPLAGGHQETQYFGPGTRLLVL.

In this sample, this clone turned up once. The chain uses TRBV14 and TRBJ1-1; D gene unclear. The germline V gene encodes CDR1 SGHDN and CDR2 FVKESK. This CDR3 region has 13 residues. The V end lost 5 bases, the J end lost 1 base, and 8 bases lay between the germline ends. CDR3 sequence: CASSKTANTEAFF. The CDR3 nucleotides read TGTGCCAGCAGCAAGACTGCGAACACTGAAGCTTTCTTT.

V usage is TRBV5-1 and J usage is TRBJ2-1, with D possibly matching TRBD2 (5 bases). Trimming shortened V by 2 bases and J by 7 bases, and 10 bases separated the two germline ends. The CDR3 contains 13 residues. Germline V CDR1 and CDR2: SGHRS, YFSETQ. The CDR3 DNA sequence: TGCGCCAGCAGCTTAGGAGGTTTAAATGAGCAGTTCTTC. Encoded protein: CASSLGGLNEQFF.

Written as DNA, the CDR3 is TGTGCCAGTAGTATTATAGGAAGCTGGGCTTTCTTT. This encodes CASSIIGSWAFF. This chain uses TRBV19 with TRBJ1-1; D is ambiguous. This CDR3 contains 12 residues. Germline V CDR1 and CDR2: LNHDA, SQIVND (reference sequence). V shed 3 bases and J shed 11 bases, with 13 bases lying between them.

This chain connects TRBV30 to TRBJ1-2, with 7 bases identical to TRBD1. The germline V gene encodes CDR1 GTSNPN and CDR2 SVGIG (reference sequence). The CDR3 runs to 13 residues. J gave up 7 bases and V 2 bases, and 7 bases lay outside the gene matches. For the CDR3, the DNA is TGTGCCTGGAGTCAAACAGGGACAGCTGGCTACACCTTC. Encoded protein: CAWSQTGTAGYTF.

This rearrangement joins TRBV6-4 to TRBJ2-1; tentatively, D is TRBD2 (6 bases). The CDR3 sequence is 14 residues long. Germline CDR1 and CDR2: MRHNA and SNTAGT. V was clipped by 5 bases and J by 8 bases, with 16 bases between them. The CDR3 sequence is CASSPELATDEQFF. CDR3 sequence (DNA): TGTGCCAGCAGTCCCGAGCTAGCGACGGATGAGCAGTTCTTC.

This clone was picked up one time. As DNA, the CDR3 is TGCGCCAGCGGGACCGGGACCCTCTCCACAGATACGCAGTATTTT. Protein product: CASGTGTLSTDTQYF. This chain connects TRBV5-1 to TRBJ2-3; perhaps D is TRBD1 or TRBD2 (5 bases each). Germline CDR1 and CDR2: SGHRS and YFSETQ. The length of the CDR3 is 15 residues. Trimming removed 7 bases at V and 2 bases at J, with 17 bases between.

The chain has TRBV7-2 and TRBJ1-5; 7 nucleotides line up with TRBD1. CDR3 size: 18 residues. Germline loops: CDR1 SGHTA, CDR2 FQGNSA. With V trimmed by 5 bases and J by 2 bases, 15 bases remained unmatched. CDR3 coding DNA: TGTGCCAGCAGCCCATTTGCCCAGGGGGTTGGGGGCAATCAGCCCCAGCATTTT. Protein sequence: CASSPFAQGVGGNQPQHF.

V gene TRBV7-9 combines with J gene TRBJ2-1, with 8 bases that match TRBD2. The CDR3 sequence is 17 residues long. With V trimmed by 1 base and J by 2 bases, 7 bases remained unmatched. CDR1 and CDR2 from the germline V gene are SEHNR and FQNEAQ (reference sequence). CDR3 sequence reads: CASSLGFQRGTYNEQFF. The CDR3 DNA sequence: TGTGCCAGCAGCTTAGGTTTCCAGCGGGGGACCTACAATGAGCAGTTCTTC.

The chain couples TRBV2 to TRBJ2-2; no definite D call. This CDR3 spans 13 amino acids. CDR1 is SNHLY, CDR2 FYNNEI, per germline. With 8 bases removed from V and 4 bases from J, the gap between germline ends came to 11 bases. CDR3 coding DNA: TGTGCCAGCCGGTGGGTAAGCACCGGGGAGCTGTTTTTT. Translated: CASRWVSTGELFF.